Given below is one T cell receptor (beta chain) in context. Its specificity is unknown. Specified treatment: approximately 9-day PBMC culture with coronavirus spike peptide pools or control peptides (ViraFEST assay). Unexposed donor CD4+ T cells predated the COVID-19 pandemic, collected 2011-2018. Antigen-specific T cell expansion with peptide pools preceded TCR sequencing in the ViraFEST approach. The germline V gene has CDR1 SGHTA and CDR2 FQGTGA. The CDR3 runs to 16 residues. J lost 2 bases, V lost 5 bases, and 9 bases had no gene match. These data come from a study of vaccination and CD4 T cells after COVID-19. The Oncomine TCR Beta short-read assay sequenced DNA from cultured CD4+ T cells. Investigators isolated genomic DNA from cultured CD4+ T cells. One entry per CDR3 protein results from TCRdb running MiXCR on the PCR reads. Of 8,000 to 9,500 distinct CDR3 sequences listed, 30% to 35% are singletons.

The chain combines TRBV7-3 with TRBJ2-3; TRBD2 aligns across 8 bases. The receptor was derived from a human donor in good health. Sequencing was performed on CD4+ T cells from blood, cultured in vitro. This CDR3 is CASSLGLAVDTDTQYF. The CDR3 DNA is TGTGCCAGCAGCCTAGGACTAGCAGTGGACACAGATACGCAGTATTTT.